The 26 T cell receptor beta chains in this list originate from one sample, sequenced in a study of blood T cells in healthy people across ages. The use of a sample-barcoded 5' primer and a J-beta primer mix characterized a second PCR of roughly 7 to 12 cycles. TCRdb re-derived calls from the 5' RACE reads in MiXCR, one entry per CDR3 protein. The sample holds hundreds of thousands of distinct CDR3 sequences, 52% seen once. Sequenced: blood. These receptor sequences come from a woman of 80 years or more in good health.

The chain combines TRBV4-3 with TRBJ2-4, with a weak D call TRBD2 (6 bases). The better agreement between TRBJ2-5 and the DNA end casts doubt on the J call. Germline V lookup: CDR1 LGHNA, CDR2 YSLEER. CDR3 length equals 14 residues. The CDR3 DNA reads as TGCGCCAGCAGCCTCTCCGTAGCGGAAGAGACCCAGTACTTC. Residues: CASSLSVAEETQYF.

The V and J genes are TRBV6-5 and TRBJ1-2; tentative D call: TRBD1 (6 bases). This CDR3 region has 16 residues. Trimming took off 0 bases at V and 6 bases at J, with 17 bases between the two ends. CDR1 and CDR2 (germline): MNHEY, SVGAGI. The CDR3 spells CASSYSKTGGADGYTF. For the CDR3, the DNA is TGTGCCAGCAGTTACTCGAAGACCGGGGGCGCAGATGGCTACACCTTC.

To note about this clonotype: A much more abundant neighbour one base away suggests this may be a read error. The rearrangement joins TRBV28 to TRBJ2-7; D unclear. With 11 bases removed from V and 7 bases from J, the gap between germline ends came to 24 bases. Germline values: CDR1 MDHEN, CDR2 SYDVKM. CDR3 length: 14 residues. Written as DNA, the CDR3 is TGTGCCTCACGCCCCAGGTTCTTCTACAATGAGCAGTACTTC. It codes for CASRPRFFYNEQYF.

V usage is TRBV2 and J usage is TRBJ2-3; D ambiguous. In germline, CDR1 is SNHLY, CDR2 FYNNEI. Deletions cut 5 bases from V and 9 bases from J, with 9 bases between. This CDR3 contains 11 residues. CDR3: CASSSGSTQYF. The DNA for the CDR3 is TGTGCCAGCAGTTCGGGTTCCACGCAGTATTTT. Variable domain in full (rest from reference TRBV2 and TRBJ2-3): EPEVTQTPSHQVTQMGQEVILRCVPISNHLYFYWYRQILGQKVEFLVSFYNNEISEKSEIFDDQFSVERPDGSNFTLKIRSTKLEDSAMYFCASSSGSTQYFGPGTRLTVL.

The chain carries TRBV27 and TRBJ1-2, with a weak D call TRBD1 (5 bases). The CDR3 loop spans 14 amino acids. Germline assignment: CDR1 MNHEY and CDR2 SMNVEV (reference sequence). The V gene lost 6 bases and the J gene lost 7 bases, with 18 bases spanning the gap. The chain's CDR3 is CASSDSPGRFGYTF. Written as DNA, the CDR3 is TGTGCCAGCAGCGACAGTCCGGGCCGCTTTGGCTACACCTTC.

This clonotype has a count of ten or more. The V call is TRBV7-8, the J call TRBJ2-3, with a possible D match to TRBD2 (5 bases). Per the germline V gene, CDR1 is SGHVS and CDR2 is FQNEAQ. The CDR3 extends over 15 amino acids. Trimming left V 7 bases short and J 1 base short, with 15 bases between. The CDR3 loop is CASIPGSFRTDTQYF. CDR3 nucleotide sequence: TGTGCCAGCATACCGGGGAGTTTCCGCACAGATACGCAGTATTTT.

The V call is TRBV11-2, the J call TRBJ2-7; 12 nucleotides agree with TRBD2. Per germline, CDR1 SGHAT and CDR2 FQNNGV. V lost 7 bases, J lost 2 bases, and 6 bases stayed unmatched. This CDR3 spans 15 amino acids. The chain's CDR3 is CASNPWTSGTYEQYF. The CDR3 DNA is TGTGCCAGCAACCCCTGGACTAGCGGGACCTACGAGCAGTACTTC.

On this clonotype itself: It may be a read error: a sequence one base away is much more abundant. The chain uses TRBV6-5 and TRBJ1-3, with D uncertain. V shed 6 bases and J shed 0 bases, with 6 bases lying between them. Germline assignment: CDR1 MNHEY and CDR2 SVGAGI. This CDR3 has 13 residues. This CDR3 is CASSATSGNTIYF. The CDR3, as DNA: TGTGCCAGCAGCGCTACCTCTGGAAACACCATATATTTT.

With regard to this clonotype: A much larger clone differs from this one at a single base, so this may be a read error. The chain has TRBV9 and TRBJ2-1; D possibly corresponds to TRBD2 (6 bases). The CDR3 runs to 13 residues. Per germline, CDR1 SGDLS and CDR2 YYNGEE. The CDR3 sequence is CAGSGGTYNEQFF. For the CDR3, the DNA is TGTGCCGGCAGCGGCGGGACCTACAATGAGCAGTTCTTC.

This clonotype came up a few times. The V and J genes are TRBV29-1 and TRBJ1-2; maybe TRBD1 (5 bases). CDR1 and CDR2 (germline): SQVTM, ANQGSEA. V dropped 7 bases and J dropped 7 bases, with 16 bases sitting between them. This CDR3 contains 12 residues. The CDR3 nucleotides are TGCAGCGGAGGGACCGAGAGGGGTGGCTACACCTTC. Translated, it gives CSGGTERGGYTF.

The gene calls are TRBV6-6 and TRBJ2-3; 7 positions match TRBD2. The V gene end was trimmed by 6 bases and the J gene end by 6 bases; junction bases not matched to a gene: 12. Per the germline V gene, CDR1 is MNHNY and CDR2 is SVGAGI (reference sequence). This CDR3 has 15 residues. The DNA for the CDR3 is TGTGCCAGCAGAAAATCGGGGGGAAACACGGATACGCAGTATTTT. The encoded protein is CASRKSGGNTDTQYF.

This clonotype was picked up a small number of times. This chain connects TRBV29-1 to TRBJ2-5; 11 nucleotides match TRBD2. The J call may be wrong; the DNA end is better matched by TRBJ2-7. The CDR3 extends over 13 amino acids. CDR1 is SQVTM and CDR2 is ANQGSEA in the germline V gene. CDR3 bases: TGCAGCGTCAGGACTAGCGGGTGGTGCGAGCAGTACTTC. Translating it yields CSVRTSGWCEQYF.

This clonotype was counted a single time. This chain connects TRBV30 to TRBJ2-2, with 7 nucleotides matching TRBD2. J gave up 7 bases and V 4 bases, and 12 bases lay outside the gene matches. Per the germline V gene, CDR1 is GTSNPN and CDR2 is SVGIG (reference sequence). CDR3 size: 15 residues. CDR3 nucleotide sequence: TGTGCCTGGACCCGTGCCGGGGGGTTCAGCGGGGAGCTGTTTTTT. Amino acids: CAWTRAGGFSGELFF. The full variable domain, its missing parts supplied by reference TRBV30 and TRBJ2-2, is SQTIHQWPATLVQPVGSPLSLECTVEGTSNPNLYWYRQAAGRGLQLLFYSVGIGQISSEVPQNLSASRPQDRQFILSSKKLLLSDSGFYLCAWTRAGGFSGELFFGEGSRLTVL.

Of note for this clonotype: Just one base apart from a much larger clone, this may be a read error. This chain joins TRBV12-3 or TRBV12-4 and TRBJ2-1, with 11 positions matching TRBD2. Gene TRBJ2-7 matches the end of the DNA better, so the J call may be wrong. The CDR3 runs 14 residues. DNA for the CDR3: TGTGCCAGCAGCCGACTAGCGGGATACAATGAGCAGTACTTC. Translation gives CASSRLAGYNEQYF.

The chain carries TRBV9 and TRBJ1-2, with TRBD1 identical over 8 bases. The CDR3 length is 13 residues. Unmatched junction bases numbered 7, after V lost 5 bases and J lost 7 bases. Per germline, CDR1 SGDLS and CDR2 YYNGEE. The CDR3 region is CASRGTGTVGYTF. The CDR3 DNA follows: TGTGCCAGCAGGGGGACAGGAACGGTTGGCTACACCTTC. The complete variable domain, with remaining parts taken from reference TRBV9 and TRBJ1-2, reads DSGVTQTPKHLITATGQRVTLRCSPRSGDLSVYWYQQSLDQGLQFLIQYYNGEERAKGNILERFSAQQFPDLHSELNLSSLELGDSALYFCASRGTGTVGYTFGSGTRLTVV.

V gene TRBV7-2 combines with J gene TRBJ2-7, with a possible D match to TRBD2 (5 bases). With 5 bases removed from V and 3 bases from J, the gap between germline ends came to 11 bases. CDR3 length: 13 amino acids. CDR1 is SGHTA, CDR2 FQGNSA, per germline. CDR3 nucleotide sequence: TGTGCCAGCAGCAGACCCGGGGTCTACGAGCAGTACTTC. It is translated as CASSRPGVYEQYF.

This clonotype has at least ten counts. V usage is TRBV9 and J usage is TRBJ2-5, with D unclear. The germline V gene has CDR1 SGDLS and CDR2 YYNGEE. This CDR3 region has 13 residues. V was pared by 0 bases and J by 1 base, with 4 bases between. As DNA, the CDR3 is TGTGCCAGCAGCGTAGGCGGCCAAGAGACCCAGTACTTC. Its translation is CASSVGGQETQYF.

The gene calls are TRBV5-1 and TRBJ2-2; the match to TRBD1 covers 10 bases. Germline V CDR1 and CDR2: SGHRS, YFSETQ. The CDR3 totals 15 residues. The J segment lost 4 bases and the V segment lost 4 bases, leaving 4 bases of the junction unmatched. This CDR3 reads CASSTRQGATGELFF. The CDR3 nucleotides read TGCGCCAGCAGCACCCGACAGGGGGCCACCGGGGAGCTGTTTTTT.

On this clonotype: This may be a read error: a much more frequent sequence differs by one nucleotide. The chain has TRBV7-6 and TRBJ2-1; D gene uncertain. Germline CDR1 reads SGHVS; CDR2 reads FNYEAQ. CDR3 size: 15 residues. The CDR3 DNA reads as TGTGCCGGCAGCGTAGAAGGCCTCTCCTACAATGAGCAGTTCTTC. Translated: CAGSVEGLSYNEQFF. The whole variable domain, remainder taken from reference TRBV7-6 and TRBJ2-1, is GAGVSQSPRYKVTKRGQDVALRCDPISGHVSLYWYRQALGQGPEFLTYFNYEAQQDKSGLPNDRFSAERPEGSISTLTIQRTEQRDSAMYRCAGSVEGLSYNEQFFGPGTRLTVL.

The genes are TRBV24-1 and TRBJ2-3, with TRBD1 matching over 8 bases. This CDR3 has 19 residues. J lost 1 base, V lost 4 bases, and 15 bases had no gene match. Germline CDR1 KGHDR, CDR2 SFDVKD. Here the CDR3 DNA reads TGTGCCACCAGTGACCCTCTCCATCCGGGACAGGCGCGCACAGATACGCAGTATTTT. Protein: CATSDPLHPGQARTDTQYF.

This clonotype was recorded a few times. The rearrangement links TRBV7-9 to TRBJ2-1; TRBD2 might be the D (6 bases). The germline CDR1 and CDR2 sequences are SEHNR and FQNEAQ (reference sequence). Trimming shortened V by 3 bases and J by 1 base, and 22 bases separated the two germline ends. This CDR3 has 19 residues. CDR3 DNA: TGTGCCAGCAGCTTGCAGTTATCGATCCTAGCGTCTTCCTACAATGAGCAGTTCTTC. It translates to CASSLQLSILASSYNEQFF.

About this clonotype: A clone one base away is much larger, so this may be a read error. CDR3 sequence (DNA): TGTGCCATCAGGGGGGAACCAGCTAACTATGGCTACACCTTC. It encodes CAIRGEPANYGYTF. The genes are TRBV10-3 and TRBJ1-2, with D possibly matching TRBD1 (5 bases). CDR1 is ENHRY and CDR2 is SYGVKD in the germline V gene. The CDR3 covers 14 residues. Trimming removed 6 bases from V and 0 bases from J, with 11 bases in between.

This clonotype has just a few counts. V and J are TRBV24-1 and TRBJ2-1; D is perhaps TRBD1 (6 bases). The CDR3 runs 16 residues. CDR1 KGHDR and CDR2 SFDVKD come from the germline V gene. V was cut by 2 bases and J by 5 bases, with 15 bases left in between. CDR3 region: CATSDWGQGVHNEQFF. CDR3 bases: TGTGCCACCAGTGATTGGGGGCAGGGAGTACACAATGAGCAGTTCTTC.

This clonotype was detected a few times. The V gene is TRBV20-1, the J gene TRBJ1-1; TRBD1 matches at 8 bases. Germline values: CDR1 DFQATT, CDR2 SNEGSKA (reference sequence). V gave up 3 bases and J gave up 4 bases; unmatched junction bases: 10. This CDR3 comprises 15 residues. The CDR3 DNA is TGCAGTGCTAGCAGGGGGCGGGCAGTGACCACTGAAGCTTTCTTT. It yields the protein CSASRGRAVTTEAFF.

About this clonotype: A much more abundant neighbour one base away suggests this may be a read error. The chain's CDR3 is CSALDRGHHNEQYF. The CDR3 DNA reads as TGCAGTGCTCTGGACAGGGGGCATCATAATGAGCAGTACTTC. V usage is TRBV20-1 and J usage is TRBJ2-5, with TRBD1 identical over 11 bases. The CDR3 is made up of 14 amino acids. V lost 5 bases, J lost 11 bases, and 13 bases stayed unmatched. The V gene's germline CDR1 is DFQATT and CDR2 SNEGSKA (reference sequence).

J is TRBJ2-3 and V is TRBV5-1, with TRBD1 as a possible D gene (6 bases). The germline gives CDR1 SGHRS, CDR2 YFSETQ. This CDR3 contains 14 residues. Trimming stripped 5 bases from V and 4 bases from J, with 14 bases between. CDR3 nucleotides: TGCGCCAGCAGGTCAGGGGCGCCTCCAGATACGCAGTATTTT. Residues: CASRSGAPPDTQYF.